Following are 5 T cell receptor beta chains from one sample sequenced in a study of regulatory T cells in long-lasting Graves disease listed by TCRdb under 2021. The library was produced with multiplex PCR. The sequencing machine was an Illumina HiSeq 4000. iRepertoire HTBI primers and Arm-PCR amplification of CDR3 regions were used to construct TCR beta libraries. TCRdb ran its own pipeline on the public reads, namely fastp trimming at Q25 and MiXCR clone calling, and kept in-frame beta chains. Identical CDR3 protein sequences are pooled into one entry, listed with their most common genes and DNA. The sample includes under 500,000 distinct CDR3 sequences, with about 16% observed a single time. The top ten clonotypes cover around a tenth of the sample. The label giving this sample's time point can be read as: newly diagnosed GD, antithyroid drugs for less than 3 months. RNA was extracted from PBMCs in TRIzol for both TCR sequencing and RNA sequencing.

These data are also associated with another study on T cells in Graves' hyperthyroidism and ophthalmopathy.

Specimen: peripheral blood mononuclear cells (PBMCs), collected at new diagnosis, from a patient treated with antithyroid drugs. The receptor set was obtained from a woman aged 25 to 45 with Graves disease. Donor details come from another sample of the same person, matched by shared clones.

The genes are TRBV6-1 and TRBJ2-7; D is possibly TRBD1 (6 bases). V lost 10 bases and J lost 2, with 9 bases in between. The CDR3 runs 11 residues. Per the germline V gene, CDR1 is MNHNS and CDR2 is SASEGT. CDR3 coding DNA: TGTGCCACCCGGACAGCCTACGAGCAGTACTTC. This codes for CATRTAYEQYF.

The table lists this clonotype with a few counts. The rearrangement uses TRBV15 and TRBJ2-1; the match to TRBD2 covers 7 bases. Looked up from germline, CDR1 is LNHNV and CDR2 is YYDKDF (reference sequence). V dropped 2 bases and J dropped 12; count of bases not matched to a gene: 13. The CDR3 covers 15 residues. The CDR3: CATSRSGTASMGQFF. The CDR3 coding sequence is TGTGCCACCAGCAGAAGCGGGACGGCCTCAATGGGGCAGTTCTTC.

This clonotype was seen more than once but under ten times. The chain employs TRBV7-2 and TRBJ2-1; no definite D call. The CDR3 contains 14 residues. The V gene's germline CDR1 is SGHTA and CDR2 FQGNSA. Trimming left V 1 base short and J 4 bases short, with 8 bases between. The CDR3 DNA is TGTGCCAGCAGCTTAGTTTCCCTTTACAATGAGCAGTTCTTC. Protein: CASSLVSLYNEQFF.

This clonotype was recorded at least ten times. The chain joins TRBV24-1 to TRBJ2-1; TRBD2 aligns across 13 bases. CDR3 length: 14 amino acids. The V and J ends lost 7 bases and 8 bases, in that order; junction bases with no gene match: 4. The germline V gene encodes CDR1 KGHDR and CDR2 SFDVKD. This CDR3 reads CATSSGLAGYEQFF. CDR3 sequence (DNA): TGTGCCACCAGCTCGGGACTAGCGGGATATGAGCAGTTCTTC.

This clonotype occurred many times. This chain links TRBV5-1 with TRBJ2-5, with TRBD1 as a possible D gene (6 bases). V was clipped by 4 bases and J by 2 bases, with 18 bases between them. The germline V gene encodes CDR1 SGHRS and CDR2 YFSETQ. This CDR3 contains 16 residues. This CDR3 reads CASSGIKTGRQETQYF. The CDR3 region has the DNA TGCGCCAGCAGCGGGATAAAGACAGGTAGACAAGAGACCCAGTACTTC.